The rows below give T cell receptor beta chains drawn from one sample of a study of OX40 agonist ivuxolimab in advanced cancers. Here immunoSEQ multiplex PCR was the method, and the copy in TCRdb shows in-frame clones only, minus some. This sample carries fewer than 75,000 clones, approximately 86% of them seen once, and the ten largest clones take 2.8%. The source was CD4+ or CD8+ T cells sorted from blood, collected in a trial of the OX40 agonist ivuxolimab. The receptors stem from an adult with an advanced solid tumor such as melanoma, head and neck, liver or kidney cancer. CDR3s include the opening cysteine and the closing phenylalanine or tryptophan. The D gene is left open where the match is weak. Size is omitted from some rows. Given values are once, few, many or a class for expanded clones.

>-|once|TRBV27|TRBJ1-5
CASSPLGQPQHF
TGTGCCAGCAGTCCCTTGGGTCAGCCCCAGCATTTT
>-|-|TRBV18|TRBJ1-1
CASSPSEGSTEAFF
TGTGCCAGCTCACCGTCAGAGGGATCCACTGAAGCTTTCTTT
>-|-|TRBV5-1|TRBJ2-3
CASSLARAGDTDTQYF
TGCGCCAGCAGCTTGGCCCGGGCGGGCGACACAGATACGCAGTATTTT
>TRBD1|-|TRBV29-1|TRBJ2-3
CSVAAGGRSGDTQYF
TGCAGCGTTGCGGCAGGGGGAAGGAGTGGAGATACGCAGTATTTT
>TRBD2|-|TRBV5-4|TRBJ2-1
CASSFGTTRNNEQFF
TGTGCCAGCAGCTTCGGGACTACTAGGAACAATGAGCAGTTCTTC
>TRBD2|-|TRBV6-5|TRBJ2-3
CASSYRSGRTDTQYF
TGTGCCAGCAGTTACCGTAGCGGGAGAACAGATACGCAGTATTTT
>-|-|TRBV6-1|TRBJ2-5
CASSVGVREETQYF
TGTGCCAGCAGTGTAGGGGTCCGTGAGGAGACCCAGTACTTC
>-|-|TRBV5-1|TRBJ1-4
CASSPSWTDEKLFF
TGCGCCAGCAGCCCCTCTTGGACAGACGAAAAACTGTTTTTT
>-|-|TRBV6-1|TRBJ2-1
CASSGSSTNEQFF
TGTGCCAGCAGTGGATCTAGCACCAATGAGCAGTTCTTC
>-|-|TRBV5-1|TRBJ2-7
CASSPGQRGHYEQYF
TGCGCCAGCAGCCCCGGACAGAGGGGACACTACGAGCAGTACTTC
>-|once|TRBV27|TRBJ1-4
CASSLGGATNEKLFF
TGTGCCAGCAGCCTTGGAGGGGCTACTAATGAAAAACTGTTTTTT
>TRBD1|-|TRBV30|TRBJ1-5
CAWRGTGEQPQHF
TGTGCCTGGAGGGGGACAGGGGAACAGCCCCAGCATTTT
>-|-|TRBV30|TRBJ1-2
CAWHSGRNGYTF
TGTGCCTGGCATTCGGGGCGGAATGGCTACACCTTC
>-|-|TRBV6-6|TRBJ1-2
CASSFQGLGGYTF
TGTGCCAGCAGTTTCCAGGGTTTAGGTGGCTACACCTTC
>TRBD2|once|TRBV30|TRBJ2-3
CAWTKLAGAADTQYF
TGTGCCTGGACCAAACTAGCGGGAGCCGCAGATACGCAGTATTTT
>-|once|TRBV6-5|TRBJ2-7
CASSSSVRMNEYF
TGTGCCAGCAGTTCATCCGTTCGGATGAATGAATACTTC
>TRBD1|once|TRBV5-1|TRBJ2-3
CASSSTGQNTDTQYF
TGCGCCAGCAGTTCGACGGGACAGAACACAGATACGCAGTATTTT
>-|-|TRBV12-5|TRBJ1-3
CASGPYGQRGNTIYF
TGTGCTAGTGGTCCCTATGGACAGAGGGGAAACACCATATATTTT
>TRBD1|-|TRBV14|TRBJ2-1
CASSPTTGTGYGEQFF
TGTGCCAGCAGCCCCACTACGGGGACAGGGTACGGTGAGCAGTTCTTC
>TRBD1|-|TRBV18|TRBJ2-1
CASSPTGAYNEQFF
TGTGCCAGCTCACCGACAGGGGCCTACAATGAGCAGTTCTTC
>-|-|TRBV18|TRBJ2-1
CASSPPKGGTYNEQFF
TGTGCCAGCTCACCACCAAAAGGAGGCACCTACAATGAGCAGTTCTTC
>TRBD2|-|TRBV2|TRBJ2-3
CASSPGLAASTDTQYF
TGTGCCAGCAGCCCGGGACTAGCGGCTAGCACAGATACGCAGTATTTT
>-|-|TRBV30|TRBJ1-2
CAWRTADLLGYTF
TGTGCCTGGAGGACCGCGGACCTCTTGGGCTACACCTTC
>-|-|TRBV28|TRBJ2-7
CASSFPGNYEQYF
TGTGCCAGCAGTTTTCCAGGGAACTACGAGCAGTACTTC
>-|-|TRBV10-1|TRBJ1-1
CASSDRTENTEAFF
TGCGCCAGCAGTGATAGAACAGAGAACACTGAAGCTTTCTTT
>-|-|TRBV16|TRBJ1-5
CASSPHSNQPQHF
TGTGCCAGCAGCCCTCATAGCAATCAGCCCCAGCATTTT
>-|-|TRBV19|TRBJ2-7
CASSLQGYEQYF
TGTGCCAGTAGTCTACAGGGCTACGAGCAGTACTTC
>-|-|TRBV15|TRBJ2-3
CATSRGSLGSMSDTQYF
TGTGCCACCAGCAGAGGGTCCCTAGGATCTATGTCGGATACGCAGTATTTT
>TRBD1|-|TRBV18|TRBJ1-5
CASSPDRGNQPQHF
TGTGCCAGCTCGCCAGACAGGGGCAATCAGCCCCAGCATTTT
>-|-|TRBV7-6|TRBJ2-1
CASSLYWLINEQFF
TGTGCCAGCAGCTTATATTGGTTGATAAATGAGCAGTTCTTC
>-|-|TRBV27|TRBJ2-1
CASSWRRTTYNEQFF
TGTGCCAGCAGTTGGAGAAGAACAACCTACAATGAGCAGTTCTTC
>-|few|TRBV5-1|TRBJ2-3
CASSPGWNTDTQYF
TGCGCCAGCAGCCCTGGATGGAACACAGATACGCAGTATTTT
>-|-|TRBV19|TRBJ2-2
CASSIQGSGELFF
TGTGCCAGTAGTATTCAGGGCTCCGGGGAGCTGTTTTTT
>TRBD1|once|TRBV2|TRBJ2-7
CASSKYRGPNYEQYF
TGTGCCAGCAGTAAATACAGGGGGCCTAACTACGAGCAGTACTTC
>TRBD1|-|TRBV11-3|TRBJ2-3
CASSPPGQRDTQYF
TGTGCCAGCAGTCCGCCGGGACAGCGAGATACGCAGTATTTT
>-|-|TRBV7-9|TRBJ2-3
CASSLADGYTDTQYF
TGTGCCAGCAGCTTAGCGGACGGATACACAGATACGCAGTATTTT
>TRBD1|-|TRBV6-5|TRBJ2-5
CASTVDRGQETQYF
TGTGCCAGCACGGTGGACAGGGGCCAAGAGACCCAGTACTTC
>-|-|TRBV30|TRBJ1-5
CAWSVPPGRLRQHF
TGTGCCTGGAGTGTACCCCCAGGGAGACTTCGCCAGCATTTT
>-|-|TRBV2|TRBJ2-7
CASSRDTSSYEQYF
TGTGCCAGCAGCCGGGACACTAGCTCCTACGAGCAGTACTTC
>TRBD1|-|TRBV6-5|TRBJ2-3
CASRDGQAGTDTQYF
TGTGCCAGCAGAGACGGACAGGCCGGGACAGATACGCAGTATTTT
>-|-|TRBV2|TRBJ2-5
CASSEQGLWGEETQYF
TGTGCCAGCAGTGAACAGGGATTATGGGGGGAAGAGACCCAGTACTTC
>-|-|TRBV10-3|TRBJ2-1
CAAGGFGNEQFF
TGTGCCGCTGGCGGGTTTGGCAATGAGCAGTTCTTC
>TRBD2|-|TRBV28|TRBJ2-1
CASSLGGVENYNEQFF
TGTGCCAGCAGTCTCGGGGGGGTCGAAAACTACAATGAGCAGTTCTTC
>-|-|TRBV19|TRBJ2-7
CASTPRGDSSYEQYF
TGTGCCAGTACCCCGCGCGGGGACTCTTCCTACGAGCAGTACTTC
>TRBD1|-|TRBV6-1|TRBJ2-7
CASKRDRDYEQYF
TGTGCCAGCAAGAGGGACAGGGACTACGAGCAGTACTTC
>-|-|TRBV28|TRBJ1-2
CASSSQGGGYTF
TGTGCCAGCAGTTCTCAGGGAGGAGGCTACACCTTC
>TRBD1|-|TRBV2|TRBJ1-5
CASNRDRGENQPQHF
TGTGCCAGCAACCGGGACAGGGGAGAAAATCAGCCCCAGCATTTT